This TCR beta chain came from a study of T cell changes during pregnancy in multiple sclerosis. Generated by immunoSEQ multiplex PCR, the TCRdb table keeps only in-frame clones and is missing some. The sample comprises some 100,000 clones, 90% to 95% of which are singletons, and 0.7% to 0.9% rests with the top ten. Germline-derived CDR1 and CDR2 are ENHRY and SYGVKD. This CDR3 has 12 amino acids. V lost 10 bases, J lost 5 bases, and 6 bases stayed unmatched. The receptor comes from a female donor with multiple sclerosis, enrolled in a pregnancy study. The material sequenced was peripheral blood, taken before pregnancy. The J gene is TRBJ2-7, the V gene TRBV10-3; 9 positions agree with TRBD1. In DNA, the CDR3 is TGTGCCACGGGGGACAGGGACCACGAGCAGTACTTC. Protein: CATGDRDHEQYF.